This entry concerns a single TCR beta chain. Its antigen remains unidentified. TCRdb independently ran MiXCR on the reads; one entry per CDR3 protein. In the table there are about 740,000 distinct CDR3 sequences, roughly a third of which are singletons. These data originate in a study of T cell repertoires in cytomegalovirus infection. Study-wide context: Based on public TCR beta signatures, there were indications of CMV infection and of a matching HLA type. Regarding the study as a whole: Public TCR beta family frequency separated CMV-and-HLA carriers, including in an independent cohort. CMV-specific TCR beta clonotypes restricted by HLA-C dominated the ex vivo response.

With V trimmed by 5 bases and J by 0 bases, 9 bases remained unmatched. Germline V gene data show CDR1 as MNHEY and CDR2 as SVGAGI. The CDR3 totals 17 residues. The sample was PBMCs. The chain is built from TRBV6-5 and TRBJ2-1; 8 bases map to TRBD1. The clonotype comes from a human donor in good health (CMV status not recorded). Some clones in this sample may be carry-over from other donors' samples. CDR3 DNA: TGTGCCAGCAGTGGCCCGGGGACAGGAAGCTCCTACAATGAGCAGTTCTTC. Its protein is CASSGPGTGSSYNEQFF.